This TCR beta chain was observed in a study of OX40 agonist ivuxolimab in advanced cancers. On the study more broadly: Therapy given before enrollment (anti-PD-1, anti-PD-L1 or anti-CTLA-4) was allowed, and around 40% had some.

Assay: immunoSEQ multiplex PCR; the TCRdb copy retains only in-frame clones and omits some. The data show 25,000 to 35,000 clones, just over 90% seen once. Trimming took off 0 bases at V and 6 bases at J, with 5 bases between the two ends. The CDR3 loop spans 12 amino acids. The germline CDR1 and CDR2 sequences are SGHAT and FQNNGV. The receptor was derived from an adult with an advanced solid tumor such as melanoma, head and neck, liver or kidney cancer. The rearrangement joins TRBV11-2 to TRBJ1-1; D unresolved. This sample comprised CD4+ or CD8+ T cells sorted from blood, obtained in a trial of the OX40 agonist ivuxolimab. CDR3 coding DNA: TGTGCCAGCAGCTTAGACGAGCCTGAAGCTTTCTTT. Translation: CASSLDEPEAFF.